This TCR beta chain was profiled in a study of beta chain features in type 1 diabetes. This clone was found a few times. The sequenced template was cDNA made from the entire isolated RNA. Data came from immunoSEQ multiplex PCR; TCRdb stores just in-frame clones and leaves some out. This sample yields about 370,000 clones, of which around 15% are seen a single time; 0.019% belongs to the top ten. Trimming stripped 5 bases from V and 5 bases from J, with 12 bases between. Germline CDR1 and CDR2: SEHNR and FQNEAQ (reference sequence). CDR3 length: 13 residues. This rearrangement joins TRBV7-9 to TRBJ1-2, with D unclear. This sequence was found in a woman aged 18-29 years in good health. Sequenced sample: naive CD4+ T cells from blood. CDR3 coding DNA: TGTGCCAGCAGCGTACCACCCCGGTATGGCTACACCTTC. This codes for CASSVPPRYGYTF. The full variable domain, its missing parts supplied by reference TRBV7-9 and TRBJ1-2, is DTGVSQNPRHKITKRGQNVTFRCDPISEHNRLYWYRQTLGQGPEFLTYFQNEAQLEKSRLLSDRFSAERPKGSFSTLEIQRTEQGDSAMYLCASSVPPRYGYTFGSGTRLTVV.